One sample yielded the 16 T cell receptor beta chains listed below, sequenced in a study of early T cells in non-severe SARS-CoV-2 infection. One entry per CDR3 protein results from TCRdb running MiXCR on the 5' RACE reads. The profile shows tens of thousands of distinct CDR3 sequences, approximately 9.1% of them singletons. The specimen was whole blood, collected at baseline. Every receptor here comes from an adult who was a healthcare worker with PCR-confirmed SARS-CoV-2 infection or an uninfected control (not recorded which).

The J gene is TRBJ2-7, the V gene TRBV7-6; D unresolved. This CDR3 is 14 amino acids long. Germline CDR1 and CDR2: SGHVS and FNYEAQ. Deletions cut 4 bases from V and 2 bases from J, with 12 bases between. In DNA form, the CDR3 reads TGTGCCAGCAGCTCTCGGACGGATACCTACGAGCAGTACTTC. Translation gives CASSSRTDTYEQYF.

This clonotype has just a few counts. The CDR3 sequence: CASSLTGSDGYTF. The DNA for the CDR3 is TGTGCCAGCAGCTTGACCGGGTCCGATGGCTACACCTTC. The genes are TRBV5-6 and TRBJ1-2; D gene uncertain. CDR1 SGHDT and CDR2 YYEEEE come from the germline V gene. V was shortened by 1 base and J by 6 bases, with 10 bases between the two germline ends. This CDR3 has 13 residues.

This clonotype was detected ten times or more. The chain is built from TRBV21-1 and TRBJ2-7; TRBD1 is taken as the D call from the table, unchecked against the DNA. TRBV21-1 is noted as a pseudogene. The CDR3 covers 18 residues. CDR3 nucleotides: TGTGCCAGCAGCAAAAAATTTACCCGGACATTCAGCTCCTACGAGCAGTACTTC. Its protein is CASSKKFTRTFSSYEQYF.

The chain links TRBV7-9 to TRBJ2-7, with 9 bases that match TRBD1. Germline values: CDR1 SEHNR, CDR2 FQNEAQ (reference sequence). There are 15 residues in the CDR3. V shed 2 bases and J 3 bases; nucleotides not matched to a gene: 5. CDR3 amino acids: CASSLTDRGIYEQYF. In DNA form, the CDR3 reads TGTGCCAGCAGCTTAACGGACAGGGGAATCTACGAGCAGTACTTC.

The CDR3 protein is CSVEAPGPIYGYTF. DNA of the CDR3: TGCAGCGTTGAAGCACCAGGGCCCATCTATGGCTACACCTTC. The rearrangement links TRBV29-1 to TRBJ1-2; tentative D call: TRBD1 (5 bases). The germline V gene encodes CDR1 SQVTM and CDR2 ANQGSEA. Trimming took 1 base from V and 4 from J, leaving 13 bases between them. The CDR3 has 14 amino acids.

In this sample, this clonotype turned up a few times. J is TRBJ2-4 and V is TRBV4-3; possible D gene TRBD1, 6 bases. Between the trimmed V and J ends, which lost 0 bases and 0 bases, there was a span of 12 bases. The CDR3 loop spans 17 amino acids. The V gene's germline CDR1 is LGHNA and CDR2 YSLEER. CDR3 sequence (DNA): TGCGCCAGCAGCCAAGATCCCGGACAGCCAGCCAAAAACATTCAGTACTTC. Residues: CASSQDPGQPAKNIQYF.

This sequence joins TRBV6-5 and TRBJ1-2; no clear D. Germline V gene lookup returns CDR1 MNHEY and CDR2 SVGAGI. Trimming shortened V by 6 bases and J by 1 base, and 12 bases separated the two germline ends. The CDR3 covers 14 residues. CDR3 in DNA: TGTGCCAGCAGAGCGGCACAGCTTAACTATGGCTACACCTTC. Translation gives CASRAAQLNYGYTF.

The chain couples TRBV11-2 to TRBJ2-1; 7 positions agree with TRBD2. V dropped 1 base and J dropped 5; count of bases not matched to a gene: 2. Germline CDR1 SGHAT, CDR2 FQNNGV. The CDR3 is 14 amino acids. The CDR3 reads CASSLAGGNNEQFF. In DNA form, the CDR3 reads TGTGCCAGCAGCTTAGCGGGAGGTAACAATGAGCAGTTCTTC.

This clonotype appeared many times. CDR3 sequence reads: CASSSTGDSTDTQYF. The CDR3 DNA reads TGTGCCAGCAGCTCGACAGGAGATAGCACAGATACGCAGTATTTT. J is TRBJ2-3 and V is TRBV7-2; D is possibly TRBD1 (6 bases). The ends were cut back, 4 bases at V and 0 bases at J, with 11 bases in the middle. The CDR3 extends over 15 amino acids. CDR1 is SGHTA and CDR2 is FQGNSA in the germline V gene.

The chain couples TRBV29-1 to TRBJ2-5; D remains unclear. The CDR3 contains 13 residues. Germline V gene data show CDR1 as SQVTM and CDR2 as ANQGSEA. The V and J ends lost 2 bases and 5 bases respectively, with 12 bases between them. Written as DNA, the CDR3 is TGCAGCGTTGAAAAGGTGGCCTGGGAGACCCAGTACTTC. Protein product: CSVEKVAWETQYF.

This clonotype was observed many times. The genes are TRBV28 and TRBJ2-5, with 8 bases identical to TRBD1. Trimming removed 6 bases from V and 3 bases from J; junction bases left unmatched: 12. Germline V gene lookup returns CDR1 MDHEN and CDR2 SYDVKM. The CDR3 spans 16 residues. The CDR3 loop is CASSPAGTGGKETQYF. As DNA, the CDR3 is TGTGCCAGCAGCCCTGCGGGCACAGGGGGGAAAGAGACCCAGTACTTC.

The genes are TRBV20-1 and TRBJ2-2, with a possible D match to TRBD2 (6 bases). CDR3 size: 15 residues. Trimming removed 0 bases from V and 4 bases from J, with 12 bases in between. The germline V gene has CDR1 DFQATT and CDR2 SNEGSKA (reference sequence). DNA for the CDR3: TGCAGTGCTAGAGAAGGGGAGGCGGCCACCGGGGAGCTGTTTTTT. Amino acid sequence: CSAREGEAATGELFF.

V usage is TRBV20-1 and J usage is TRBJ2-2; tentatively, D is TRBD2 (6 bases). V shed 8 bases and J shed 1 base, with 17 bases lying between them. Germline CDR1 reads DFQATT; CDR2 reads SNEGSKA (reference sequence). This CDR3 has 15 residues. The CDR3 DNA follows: TGCAGTCCTTGGGGGAGGAGGGAGAACACCGGGGAGCTGTTTTTT. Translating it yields CSPWGRRENTGELFF.

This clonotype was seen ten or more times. As DNA, the CDR3 is TGTGCCAGCAGCTTAACACAGGGGATGTATAATTCACCCCTCCACTTT. Protein sequence: CASSLTQGMYNSPLHF. J is TRBJ1-6 and V is TRBV7-2, with 7 bases matching TRBD1. Germline CDR1 reads SGHTA; CDR2 reads FQGNSA. J lost 4 bases, V lost 2 bases, and 5 bases had no gene match. This CDR3 is built from 16 residues.

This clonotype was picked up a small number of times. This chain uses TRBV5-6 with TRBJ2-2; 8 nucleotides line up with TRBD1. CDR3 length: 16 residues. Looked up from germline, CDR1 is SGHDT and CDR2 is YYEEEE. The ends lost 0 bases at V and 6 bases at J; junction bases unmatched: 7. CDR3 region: CASSLDTGTGAGELFF. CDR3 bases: TGTGCCAGCAGCTTGGACACCGGGACAGGTGCCGGGGAGCTGTTTTTT.

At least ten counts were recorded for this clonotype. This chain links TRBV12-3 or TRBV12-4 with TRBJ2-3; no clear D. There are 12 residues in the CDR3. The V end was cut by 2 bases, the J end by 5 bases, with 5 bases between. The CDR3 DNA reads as TGTGCCAGCAGTTTATTGCGAGATACGCAGTATTTT. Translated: CASSLLRDTQYF.